This entry features one T cell receptor (beta chain) sequence. This specimen belongs to a study of lymphopenia after photon versus proton radiotherapy. The repertoire was sequenced with immunoSEQ multiplex PCR; TCRdb's copy has only in-frame clones and lacks some. The repertoire holds roughly 25,000 clones, with around 83% as singletons. The CDR3 runs to 15 residues. V was pared by 7 bases and J by 6 bases, with 9 bases of the junction left unmatched. The germline V gene encodes CDR1 LNHDA and CDR2 SQIVND (reference sequence). The rearrangement joins TRBV19 to TRBJ2-1, with TRBD2 identical over 10 bases. This material consisted of peripheral blood, taken from a patient treated with photon-based radiotherapy. This receptor was identified in a man aged 25-40 years with gastric cancer. CDR3 sequence: CASTHKTSGFNEQFF. CDR3 in DNA: TGTGCCAGTACTCATAAGACTAGCGGGTTCAATGAGCAGTTCTTC.